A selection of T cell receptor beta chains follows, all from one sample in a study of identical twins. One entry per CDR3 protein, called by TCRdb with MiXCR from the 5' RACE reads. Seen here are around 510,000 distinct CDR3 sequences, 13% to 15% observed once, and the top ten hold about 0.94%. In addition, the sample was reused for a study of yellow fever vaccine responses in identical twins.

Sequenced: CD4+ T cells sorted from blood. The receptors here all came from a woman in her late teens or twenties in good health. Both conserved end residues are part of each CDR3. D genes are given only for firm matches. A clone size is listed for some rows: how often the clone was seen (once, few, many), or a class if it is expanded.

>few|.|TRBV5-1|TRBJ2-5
CASSFTNQETQYF
TGCGCCAGCAGCTTCACTAACCAAGAGACCCAGTACTTC
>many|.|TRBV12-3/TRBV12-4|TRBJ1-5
CASNFLASNQPQHF
TGTGCCAGCAACTTCTTGGCCAGCAATCAGCCCCAGCATTTT
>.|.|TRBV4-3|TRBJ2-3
CASSQGEGMAGRTDTQYF
TGCGCCAGCAGCCAAGGTGAAGGGATGGCGGGCCGAACAGATACGCAGTATTTT
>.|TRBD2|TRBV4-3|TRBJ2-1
CASSQLAGGRNEQFF
TGCGCCAGCAGCCAACTAGCGGGAGGGCGTAATGAGCAGTTCTTC
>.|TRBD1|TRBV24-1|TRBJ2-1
CATSATGTVYNEQFF
TGTGCCACCAGTGCGACCGGGACAGTGTACAATGAGCAGTTCTTC
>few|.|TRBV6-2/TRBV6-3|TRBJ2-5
CASSSTLGTQYF
TGTGCCAGCAGTTCTACTTTGGGGACCCAGTACTTC
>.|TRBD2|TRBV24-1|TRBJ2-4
CATSDSGLAGYSIQYF
TGTGCCACCAGTGATTCGGGACTAGCGGGATATAGCATTCAGTACTTC
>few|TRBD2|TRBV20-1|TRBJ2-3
CSAQAASGGRGGPDTQYF
TGCAGTGCTCAGGCGGCTAGCGGGGGGCGCGGTGGCCCAGATACGCAGTATTTT
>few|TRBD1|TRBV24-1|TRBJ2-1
CATSEAGTVNEQFF
TGTGCCACCAGTGAGGCTGGGACAGTCAATGAGCAGTTCTTC
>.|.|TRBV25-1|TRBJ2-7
CASSVATINEQYF
TGTGCCAGCAGTGTTGCGACTATTAACGAGCAGTACTTC
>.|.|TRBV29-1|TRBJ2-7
CSVEWDTPYEQYF
TGCAGCGTTGAGTGGGACACCCCCTACGAGCAGTACTTC
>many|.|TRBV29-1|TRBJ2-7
CSVVSGTGYEQYF
TGCAGCGTTGTGTCAGGGACGGGGTACGAGCAGTACTTC
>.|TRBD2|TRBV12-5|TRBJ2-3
CASGGGTSGSFGTDTQYF
TGTGCTAGTGGTGGCGGGACTAGCGGGAGTTTTGGCACAGATACGCAGTATTTT